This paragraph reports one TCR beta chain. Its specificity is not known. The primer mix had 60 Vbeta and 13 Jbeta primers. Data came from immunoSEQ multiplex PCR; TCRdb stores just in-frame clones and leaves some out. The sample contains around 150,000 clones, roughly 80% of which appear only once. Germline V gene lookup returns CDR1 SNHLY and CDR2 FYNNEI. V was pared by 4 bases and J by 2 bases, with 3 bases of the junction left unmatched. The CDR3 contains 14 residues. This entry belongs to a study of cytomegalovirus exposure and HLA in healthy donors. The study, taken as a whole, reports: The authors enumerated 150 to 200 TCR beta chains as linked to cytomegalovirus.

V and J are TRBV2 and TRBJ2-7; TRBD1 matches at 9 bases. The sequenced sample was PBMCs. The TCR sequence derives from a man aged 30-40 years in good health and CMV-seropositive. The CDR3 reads CASSADRGTYEQYF. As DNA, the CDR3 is TGTGCCAGCAGTGCCGACAGGGGGACCTACGAGCAGTACTTC.